The rows below give T cell receptor beta chains drawn from one sample of a study of shared clonotypes between healthy human individuals. Profiled with immunoSEQ multiplex PCR; TCRdb holds only in-frame clones, not every one. The table lists about 230,000 clones, over 50% of them singletons. Sequenced input: memory CD4+ T cells sorted from blood. The source is a man younger than 45 in good health. Both conserved end residues are trimmed from each CDR3.

V gene	J gene	CDR3 protein
TRBV5-6	TRBJ2-3	ASSPAFGTDTQY
TRBV11-2	TRBJ2-3	ASSLADTQY
TRBV5-1	TRBJ2-7	ASSLEQGAYEQY
TRBV29-1	TRBJ1-4	SVDTGAHEKLF
TRBV18	TRBJ1-4	ASSPIRDNNEKLF
TRBV6-5	TRBJ2-7	ASTDGVGYEQY
TRBV11-2	TRBJ2-6	ASSLDLGGTGANVLT
TRBV15	TRBJ1-4	ATSRDLGFNEKLF
TRBV18	TRBJ2-1	ASSPDRNRKGEQF
TRBV6-1	TRBJ2-5	ASSSKREGKETQY
TRBV11-2	TRBJ1-4	ASSLLRGKGKLF
TRBV29-1	TRBJ2-1	SVGGLAGPNEQF
TRBV7-2	TRBJ2-1	ASSIGQTSYNEQF
TRBV10-3	TRBJ1-1	AISDAAASNTEAF
TRBV4-2	TRBJ2-1	ASSQDHHTSSGSGNEQF
TRBV29-1	TRBJ2-1	SVRLAAYNEQF
TRBV28	TRBJ2-3	ASSLGLREETDTQY
TRBV10-1	TRBJ2-7	ASSDPGYEQY
TRBV7-3	TRBJ2-1	ASSRAGGPYEQF
TRBV12-2	TRBJ1-5	ASRFVLEPGSNQPQH
TRBV10-1	TRBJ1-4	ASSESRGRKLF
TRBV5-1	TRBJ2-7	ASSPEPGLYEQY
TRBV4-2	TRBJ2-7	ASSRGTAETYEQY
TRBV11-2	TRBJ1-1	ASSLGRGTEAF
TRBV7-8	TRBJ2-5	ASSLLSSGAPGTQY
TRBV5-1	TRBJ2-1	ASSSPAGGIPYNEQF
TRBV10-3	TRBJ2-7	AISESIGTGVYEQY
TRBV7-2	TRBJ2-5	ASSLSHQETQY
TRBV11-2	TRBJ2-2	ASSPRAANTGELF
TRBV5-5	TRBJ2-3	ASSQRNFFTDTQY
TRBV28	TRBJ2-1	ASNQQNEQF
TRBV7-8	TRBJ2-1	ASSSSGGHNEQF
TRBV6-5	TRBJ2-4	ASSYSPAKNIQY
TRBV29-1	TRBJ1-1	SVGGTGETF
TRBV29-1	TRBJ1-1	SVDDRRNTEAF
TRBV28	TRBJ1-1	ASSLVGNTEAF
TRBV2	TRBJ1-1	ASSQSQGAGTEAF
TRBV25-1	TRBJ2-1	ASSESSGSSDEQF